These 16 T cell receptor beta chains share one sample of origin, sequenced in a study of shared T cell receptors in the human thymus. Produced via immunoSEQ multiplex PCR; TCRdb's table is partial and in-frame only. Of 450,000 to 650,000 clones in the sample, approximately 78% are singletons; the top ten hold around 0.013%. These data are also associated with another study on human thymus T cells.

The sequenced sample was thymocytes. These TCRs come from a boy under two years old with a congenital heart defect.

This chain joins TRBV25-1 and TRBJ2-7; 8 bases map to TRBD1. CDR1 is MGHDK, CDR2 SYGVNS, per germline. After removal of 2 bases from V and 1 base from J, the junction contained 4 bases not matched to a gene. CDR3 size: 15 residues. The CDR3 DNA reads TGTGCCAGCAGTGAACGGACAGGGAGGTCCTACGAGCAGTACTTC. Its translation: CASSERTGRSYEQYF.

The table lists this clone with a few counts. The chain joins TRBV6-1 to TRBJ2-7; D is perhaps TRBD1 (5 bases). Germline loops: CDR1 MNHNS, CDR2 SASEGT. V gave up 7 bases and J gave up 2 bases, with 12 bases separating them. This CDR3 is 13 amino acids long. CDR3 sequence reads: CASTPQAPYEQYF. The DNA of the CDR3 is TGTGCCAGCACACCACAGGCTCCCTACGAGCAGTACTTC.

Written as DNA, the CDR3 is TGTGCCAGCAGTGAATCCCGGGCAGGGGGCGGCTATGGCTACACCTTC. Translated: CASSESRAGGGYGYTF. This chain links TRBV25-1 with TRBJ1-2; 8 bases fit TRBD1. The germline V gene has CDR1 MGHDK and CDR2 SYGVNS. With V trimmed by 1 base and J by 4 bases, 8 bases remained unmatched. This CDR3 has 16 amino acids.

For the CDR3, the DNA is TGTGCCTGGAGTGAACGATCGACAGGCTTGTATAGCAATCAGCCCCAGCATTTT. Protein: CAWSERSTGLYSNQPQHF. This chain joins TRBV30 and TRBJ1-5; tentatively, D is TRBD1 (6 bases). The CDR3 spans 18 residues. Germline CDR1 and CDR2: GTSNPN and SVGIG (reference sequence). V was clipped by 1 base and J by 0 bases, with 19 bases between them.

This clone was seen a handful of times. The CDR3 loop is CASSLGGEDEQYF. In nucleotides, the CDR3 is TGTGCCAGCAGCCTTGGGGGGGAAGACGAGCAGTACTTC. The chain is built from TRBV5-6 and TRBJ2-7, with 7 bases matching TRBD2. This CDR3 has 13 amino acids. V was pared by 4 bases and J by 5 bases, with 6 bases of the junction left unmatched. The germline V gene encodes CDR1 SGHDT and CDR2 YYEEEE.

DNA of the CDR3: TGTGCCAGCAGCTTAGCCCCCCCGGGGTGCGGGAGGCTTCAGCCCCAGCATTTT. This encodes CASSLAPPGCGRLQPQHF. The chain uses TRBV7-9 and TRBJ1-5; no reliable D call. The CDR3 has 18 amino acids. The V and J ends lost 0 bases and 6 bases respectively, with 21 bases between them. Per the germline V gene, CDR1 is SEHNR and CDR2 is FQNEAQ (reference sequence).

The V gene is TRBV2, the J gene TRBJ1-5; perhaps TRBD1 as D (6 bases). Germline V CDR1 and CDR2: SNHLY, FYNNEI. The CDR3 consists of 15 residues. The V and J ends lost 7 bases and 7 bases respectively, with 20 bases between them. In DNA form, the CDR3 reads TGTGCCAGCACAAGGCTGGGGGCTCTGAACCAGCCCCAGCATTTT. Translation gives CASTRLGALNQPQHF.

The chain employs TRBV6-1 and TRBJ1-5; D unresolved. V shed 5 bases and J shed 8 bases, with 10 bases lying between them. This CDR3 contains 12 residues. The V gene's germline CDR1 is MNHNS and CDR2 SASEGT. CDR3 residues: CASSPRLEPQHF. The CDR3 DNA is TGTGCCAGCAGTCCCCGGTTGGAGCCCCAGCATTTT.

The rearrangement links TRBV5-1 to TRBJ2-2; 10 nucleotides agree with TRBD2. The CDR3 covers 16 residues. The junction had 6 bases not matched to a gene; V was cut back by 0 bases and J by 7 bases. Per the germline V gene, CDR1 is SGHRS and CDR2 is YFSETQ. CDR3 nucleotides: TGCGCCAGCAGCTTGGAGCTAGCGGGAGCGGTCGGGGAGCTGTTTTTT. Translated: CASSLELAGAVGELFF.

The V call is TRBV11-2, the J call TRBJ2-1; D ambiguous. The germline V gene has CDR1 SGHAT and CDR2 FQNNGV. CDR3 size: 13 residues. Trimming pared 4 bases from V and 7 bases from J, leaving 11 bases between. In DNA form, the CDR3 reads TGTGCCAGCAGCTCCCCAGGCTGGAATGAGCAGTTCTTC. Residues: CASSSPGWNEQFF. Complete variable domain (other parts from reference TRBV11-2 and TRBJ2-1): EAGVAQSPRYKIIEKRQSVAFWCNPISGHATLYWYQQILGQGPKLLIQFQNNGVVDDSQLPKDRFSAERLKGVDSTLKIQPAKLEDSAVYLCASSSPGWNEQFFGPGTRLTVL.

The J gene is TRBJ2-1, the V gene TRBV7-3, with 14 positions matching TRBD2. The length of the CDR3 is 17 residues. Trimming took 0 bases from V and 6 from J; bases not matched to a gene: 4. The germline V gene encodes CDR1 SGHTA and CDR2 FQGTGA. The CDR3 region is CASSLTRTSGRPNEQFF. The CDR3 DNA reads TGTGCCAGCAGCTTAACCCGGACTAGCGGGAGGCCCAATGAGCAGTTCTTC.

The rearrangement uses TRBV5-1 and TRBJ2-7; 8 nucleotides agree with TRBD1. J was trimmed by 3 bases and V by 5 bases; bases with no gene match: 7. CDR1 SGHRS and CDR2 YFSETQ come from the germline V gene. This CDR3 is 14 amino acids long. The CDR3 DNA reads TGCGCCAGCAGAACCCGACAGGGGCACTACGAGCAGTACTTC. The encoded protein is CASRTRQGHYEQYF.

This chain uses TRBV7-2 with TRBJ1-2; 8 bases map to TRBD1. Germline CDR1 SGHTA, CDR2 FQGNSA. This CDR3 comprises 15 residues. With 2 bases clipped from V and 7 bases from J, the junction kept 9 bases outside the gene matches. The CDR3 here is CASSLTGQGALGYTF. DNA for the CDR3: TGTGCCAGCAGCTTAACGGGCCAGGGGGCGCTTGGCTACACCTTC. The full variable domain, completed using reference TRBV7-2 and TRBJ1-2, is GAGVSQSPSNKVTEKGKDVELRCDPISGHTALYWYRQSLGQGLEFLIYFQGNSAPDKSGLPSDRFSAERTGGSVSTLTIQRTQQEDSAVYLCASSLTGQGALGYTFGSGTRLTVV.

The chain uses TRBV11-3 and TRBJ1-2, with D perhaps matching TRBD1 (6 bases). Trimming removed 5 bases at V and 7 bases at J, with 26 bases between. The CDR3 contains 17 residues. The V gene's germline CDR1 is SGHNT and CDR2 YENEEA. CDR3 residues: CASSTLYSPPGDGGYTF. The CDR3 DNA reads as TGTGCCAGCAGCACCCTATACAGCCCCCCAGGGGACGGTGGCTACACCTTC.

The gene calls are TRBV7-2 and TRBJ1-1; 7 nucleotides align to TRBD1. CDR3 length equals 14 residues. V was pared by 3 bases and J by 4 bases, with 5 bases of the junction left unmatched. Germline-derived CDR1 and CDR2 are SGHTA and FQGNSA. CDR3 bases: TGTGCCAGCAGCTTCGTACAGGGGACCACTGAAGCTTTCTTT. Its protein is CASSFVQGTTEAFF.

This chain connects TRBV6-1 to TRBJ1-5; unclear D gene. Germline-derived CDR1 and CDR2 are MNHNS and SASEGT. CDR3 length: 11 residues. Trimming took 7 bases from V and 4 from J, leaving 5 bases between them. As DNA, the CDR3 is TGTGCCAGCAACGGGAATCAGCCCCAGCATTTT. Protein sequence: CASNGNQPQHF.